A single sample gave rise to the 32 T cell receptor beta chains below, sequenced in a study of human T cells and chemical hapten exposure. Each CDR3 protein is one row after TCRdb ran MiXCR on the RACE reads. In the table there are 370,000 or so distinct CDR3 sequences, nearly 5% of which are singletons. This sample's time point: patch test 1, 2 weeks after DPC sensitization. As for treatment: therapeutic diphenylcyclopropenone sensitization with weekly scalp DPC. The specimen comprised whole blood, sampled in connection with sensitization to the hapten diphenylcyclopropenone (DPC). Receptor source: a woman aged 45-60 years with alopecia areata. Some clones in this sample may be carry-over from other donors' samples.

This clonotype has a count of ten or more. J is TRBJ2-7 and V is TRBV7-6; tentatively, D is TRBD2 (6 bases). The CDR3 is made up of 16 amino acids. The germline V and J ends were trimmed by 1 base and 2 bases, with 15 bases remaining between them. CDR1 and CDR2 (germline): SGHVS, FNYEAQ. CDR3 DNA sequence: TGTGCCAGCAGCTTAGAAATTAGCGGAGTACCCTACGAGCAGTACTTC. It specifies CASSLEISGVPYEQYF.

There are many counts of this clonotype. This CDR3 reads CASKTGTGGSGYTF. CDR3 sequence (DNA): TGTGCCAGCAAGACCGGGACAGGGGGTTCGGGCTACACCTTC. The chain joins TRBV12-3 or TRBV12-4 to TRBJ1-2, with 11 bases aligning to TRBD1. CDR3 length: 14 residues. The trim removed 7 bases at V and 8 bases at J, leaving 9 bases unmatched.

This clonotype was seen a few times. CDR3 loop: CASSDSLAGASTDTQYF. The CDR3 DNA reads as TGTGCCAGCAGTGATTCTCTAGCGGGGGCTAGCACAGATACGCAGTATTTT. V gene TRBV2 combines with J gene TRBJ2-3; the match to TRBD2 covers 10 bases. V was clipped by 3 bases and J by 0 bases; unmatched bases: 6. The CDR3 consists of 17 residues. Germline V gene data show CDR1 as SNHLY and CDR2 as FYNNEI.

J is TRBJ1-1 and V is TRBV28, with 8 bases fitting TRBD1. The CDR3 has 15 amino acids. J was trimmed by 1 base and V by 6 bases; bases with no gene match: 7. CDR1 MDHEN and CDR2 SYDVKM come from the germline V gene. The CDR3 region is CASRPGQGWNTEAFF. The CDR3 DNA sequence: TGTGCCAGCAGACCCGGACAGGGATGGAACACTGAAGCTTTCTTT.

The table lists this clonotype with many counts. The chain carries TRBV29-1 and TRBJ1-3; TRBD1 might be the D (5 bases). This CDR3 has 15 amino acids. Germline lookup yields CDR1 SQVTM and CDR2 ANQGSEA. Trimming removed 8 bases at V and 0 bases at J, with 17 bases between. The CDR3 bases are TGCAGCTTCCGAGGGGACCCCACCTCTGGAAACACCATATATTTT. This sequence encodes CSFRGDPTSGNTIYF.

The chain is built from TRBV21-1 and TRBJ2-3; the table calls TRBD1, which could not be checked here. TRBV21-1 is flagged as a pseudogene. The length of the CDR3 is 16 residues. DNA of the CDR3: TGTGCCAGCAGCGCCCCACGCTCGACGACCACAGATACGCAGTATTTT. Its protein product is CASSAPRSTTTDTQYF.

In its sample, this clonotype was seen many times. The chain carries TRBV5-4 and TRBJ2-4, with TRBD1 matching 7 bases. Trimming cost V 3 bases and J 1 base; bases outside gene matches: 7. The CDR3 consists of 16 residues. Looked up from germline, CDR1 is SGHNT and CDR2 is YYREEE (reference sequence). CDR3 bases: TGTGCCAGCAGCTCCACAGGGGCAGGGGCCAAAAACATTCAGTACTTC. Its translation: CASSSTGAGAKNIQYF.

In this sample, this clonotype turned up many times. The V and J genes are TRBV4-1 and TRBJ2-7; 8 positions agree with TRBD1. J was trimmed by 4 bases and V by 1 base; bases with no gene match: 6. The CDR3 runs to 15 residues. CDR1 and CDR2 from the germline V gene are MGHRA and YSYEKL. CDR3 amino acids: CASSQGGGQGYEQYF. DNA for the CDR3: TGCGCCAGCAGCCAAGGAGGCGGACAGGGATACGAGCAGTACTTC.

J is TRBJ2-7 and V is TRBV7-2, with D maybe TRBD1 (5 bases). Germline CDR1 and CDR2: SGHTA and FQGNSA. V was shortened by 5 bases and J by 2 bases, with 13 bases between the two germline ends. This CDR3 has 14 amino acids. The CDR3 bases are TGTGCCAGCAGCCCTGACAGATTCCCCTACGAGCAGTACTTC. It codes for CASSPDRFPYEQYF.

In its sample, this clonotype was seen many times. This rearrangement joins TRBV6-6 to TRBJ1-3, with no clear D. V shed 1 base and J shed 2 bases, with 12 bases lying between them. The CDR3 extends over 16 amino acids. Looked up from germline, CDR1 is MNHNY and CDR2 is SVGAGI (reference sequence). The DNA of the CDR3 is TGTGCCAGCAGTTACTTGACGATGCCCACTGGAAACACCATATATTTT. Amino acids: CASSYLTMPTGNTIYF.

Details on this clonotype: A much larger clonotype is one base distant, so this may be a read error. The chain has TRBV5-5 and TRBJ2-3; D is uncertain. In germline, CDR1 is SGHKS, CDR2 YYEKEE (reference sequence). This CDR3 region has 12 residues. The V end was cut by 1 base, the J end by 4 bases, with 4 bases between. CDR3 nucleotides: TGTGCCAGCAGCTTGTTTCCAGATACGCAGTATTTT. It encodes CASSLFPDTQYF.

There are many counts of this clonotype. The chain couples TRBV7-2 to TRBJ2-5; tentative D call: TRBD2 (5 bases). With 3 bases removed from V and 7 bases from J, the gap between germline ends came to 12 bases. CDR1 SGHTA and CDR2 FQGNSA come from the germline V gene. This CDR3 comprises 13 residues. DNA of the CDR3: TGTGCCAGCAGCTTGGAGCGGTCGGGGACCCAGTACTTC. It codes for CASSLERSGTQYF.

This clonotype occurred a few times. The rearrangement links TRBV28 to TRBJ2-7, with a weak D call TRBD2 (5 bases). This CDR3 spans 16 amino acids. Trimming took 9 bases from V and 0 from J, leaving 21 bases between them. Germline CDR1 MDHEN, CDR2 SYDVKM. CDR3 bases: TGTGCCAGTCATACCTTGGGCGGGTCAAGCTCCTACGAGCAGTACTTC. Translated: CASHTLGGSSSYEQYF. The full variable domain, its missing parts supplied by reference TRBV28 and TRBJ2-7, is DVKVTQSSRYLVKRTGEKVFLECVQDMDHENMFWYRQDPGLGLRLIYFSYDVKMKEKGDIPEGYSVSREKKERFSLILESASTNQTSMYLCASHTLGGSSSYEQYFGPGTRLTVT.

In its sample, this clonotype was seen many times. The chain recombines TRBV7-2 with TRBJ1-5; D gene unclear. V was clipped by 2 bases and J by 2 bases, with 10 bases between them. This CDR3 has 15 amino acids. Germline values: CDR1 SGHTA, CDR2 FQGNSA. The CDR3 sequence: CASSLLVWGNQPQHF. CDR3 in DNA: TGTGCCAGCAGCTTATTGGTATGGGGCAATCAGCCCCAGCATTTT.

Note on this clonotype: One end of the junction does not line up with germline, which may come from a read error. The chain recombines TRBV12-3 or TRBV12-4 with TRBJ2-1; 9 bases fit TRBD2. The CDR3 extends over 19 amino acids. CDR3 sequence: CASSLGVAGVIESYNEQFF. The CDR3 DNA sequence: TGTGCCAGCAGCTTAGGGGTAGCGGGAGTAATAGAGTCCTACAATGAGCAGTTCTTC.

The V call is TRBV20-1, the J call TRBJ1-1, with TRBD1 as a possible D gene (5 bases). This CDR3 is built from 16 residues. V was pared by 8 bases and J by 3 bases, with 25 bases between. CDR1 is DFQATT and CDR2 is SNEGSKA in the germline V gene (reference sequence). The CDR3 coding sequence is TGCAGTCCCATCAGGGCGGGGCGTCGATATGACACTGAAGCTTTCTTT. Translated: CSPIRAGRRYDTEAFF.

This clonotype came up many times. The chain has TRBV5-1 and TRBJ2-7; 14 bases are a match to TRBD2. Per germline, CDR1 SGHRS and CDR2 YFSETQ. J lost 3 bases, V lost 3 bases, and 5 bases had no gene match. This CDR3 is built from 16 residues. CDR3 coding DNA: TGCGCCAGCAGCTCCGGACTAGCGGGGGGTGTCTACGAGCAGTACTTC. Its translation is CASSSGLAGGVYEQYF.

This chain uses TRBV5-4 with TRBJ1-3; D is uncertain. V lost 2 bases, J lost 2 bases, and 5 bases lay in between. This CDR3 spans 13 amino acids. Germline CDR1 SGHNT, CDR2 YYREEE (reference sequence). In DNA, the CDR3 is TGTGCCAGCAGCTTTACGACTGGAAACACCATATATTTT. It yields the protein CASSFTTGNTIYF. The variable domain in full, completed from reference TRBV5-4 and TRBJ1-3, reads ETGVTQSPTHLIKTRGQQVTLRCSSQSGHNTVSWYQQALGQGPQFIFQYYREEENGRGNFPPRFSGLQFPNYSSELNVNALELDDSALYLCASSFTTGNTIYFGEGSWLTVV.

The V call is TRBV5-1, the J call TRBJ1-6, with a weak D call TRBD1 (5 bases). Trimming cost V 0 bases and J 9 bases, with 13 bases left between them. CDR3 size: 15 residues. The V gene's germline CDR1 is SGHRS and CDR2 YFSETQ. CDR3 DNA sequence: TGCGCCAGCAGCTTGGCCGGTCAGGGTGGTTCACCCCTCCACTTT. Its protein product is CASSLAGQGGSPLHF.

There are many counts of this clonotype. This sequence joins TRBV6-4 and TRBJ2-3, with 11 bases that match TRBD2. The germline V gene has CDR1 MRHNA and CDR2 SNTAGT. Losses at the gene ends were 3 bases for V and 6 bases for J; bases not matched to a gene: 2. The CDR3 is 14 residues long. The CDR3 sequence: CASSEGTSGDTQYF. CDR3 DNA sequence: TGTGCCAGCAGTGAAGGGACTAGCGGTGATACGCAGTATTTT.

The V gene is TRBV5-4, the J gene TRBJ2-1, with TRBD1 as a possible D gene (5 bases). The CDR3 totals 12 residues. The V end was cut by 0 bases, the J end by 12 bases, with 10 bases between. The germline CDR1 and CDR2 sequences are SGHNT and YYREEE (reference sequence). In DNA form, the CDR3 reads TGTGCCAGCAGCTTGGCGGCAGGGTGGCAGTTCTTC. Its protein is CASSLAAGWQFF.

The sample holds many counts of this clonotype. This sequence joins TRBV6-5 and TRBJ2-5; 7 bases align to TRBD1. There are 13 residues in the CDR3. Germline V lookup: CDR1 MNHEY, CDR2 SVGAGI. The V segment lost 2 bases and the J segment 6 bases; nucleotides outside the gene matches: 3. In nucleotides, the CDR3 is TGTGCCAGCAGTTACGGGACAGAAAAGACCCAGTACTTC. Translating gives CASSYGTEKTQYF.

At least ten counts were recorded for this clonotype. The rearrangement links TRBV12-3 or TRBV12-4 to TRBJ2-1; 11 nucleotides align to TRBD1. This CDR3 contains 15 residues. V shed 6 bases, J shed 7 bases, and the junction held 8 bases outside the gene matches. CDR3 coding DNA: TGTGCCAGCAGCTCCGGGACAGGGGGATTTAATGAGCAGTTCTTC. This gives the protein CASSSGTGGFNEQFF.

The V call is TRBV21-1, the J call TRBJ1-3. TRBV21-1 is deemed a pseudogene. This CDR3 contains 11 residues. The CDR3 region has the DNA TGTGCCAGCAGCAGTCGAAACACCATATATTTT. It encodes CASSSRNTIYF.

This clonotype was counted at least ten times. The chain is built from TRBV18 and TRBJ2-1; D is possibly TRBD1 (6 bases). The V end lost 3 bases, the J end lost 14 bases, and 14 bases lay between the germline ends. From germline, CDR1 is KGHSH and CDR2 LQKENI. The CDR3 consists of 12 residues. DNA of the CDR3: TGTGCCAGCTCACCGAAGGGGGTCGAAGAGTTCTTC. Its translation: CASSPKGVEEFF.

In its sample, this clonotype was seen a few times. The CDR3 bases are TGTGCCACCAGTGATGGGTCGGGCTACGAGCAGTACTTC. It is translated as CATSDGSGYEQYF. V usage is TRBV24-1 and J usage is TRBJ2-7; no clear D gene. This CDR3 spans 13 amino acids. Deletions cut 3 bases from V and 3 bases from J, with 8 bases between. Germline assignment: CDR1 KGHDR and CDR2 SFDVKD.

This clonotype was counted between two and nine times. The chain links TRBV3-1 to TRBJ2-3; D remains ambiguous. V lost 1 base and J 6 bases, leaving 8 bases between the germline ends. CDR1 is LGHDT and CDR2 is YNNKEL in the germline V gene (reference sequence). There are 13 residues in the CDR3. CDR3: CASSQGQRDTQYF. As DNA, the CDR3 is TGTGCCAGCAGCCAAGGCCAGCGTGATACGCAGTATTTT.

The chain employs TRBV14 and TRBJ2-7; possibly TRBD2 for D (5 bases). This CDR3 region has 13 residues. Trimming left V 0 bases short and J 4 bases short, with 7 bases between. CDR1 and CDR2 (germline): SGHDN, FVKESK. CDR3 sequence reads: CASSQERGYEQYF. The CDR3 nucleotides read TGTGCCAGCAGCCAAGAGCGAGGGTACGAGCAGTACTTC.

This clonotype turned up a few times. This sequence joins TRBV10-2 and TRBJ2-3, with TRBD2 matching over 9 bases. Germline CDR1 is WSHSY and CDR2 is SAAADI. CDR3 length: 15 amino acids. J lost 2 bases, V lost 3 bases, and 3 bases had no gene match. The CDR3 sequence is CASSDSGGVTDTQYF. The CDR3 nucleotides read TGCGCCAGCAGTGATAGCGGGGGAGTCACAGATACGCAGTATTTT.

This clonotype was seen many times. The chain uses TRBV7-2 and TRBJ2-3; no definite D call. Deletions cut 1 base from V and 0 bases from J, with 5 bases between. Germline-derived CDR1 and CDR2 are SGHTA and FQGNSA. This CDR3 contains 14 residues. CDR3 coding DNA: TGTGCCAGCAGCTTAGTTAGAAGCACAGATACGCAGTATTTT. As protein: CASSLVRSTDTQYF.

There are many counts of this clonotype. This chain links TRBV20-1 with TRBJ2-1, with 9 bases lining up with TRBD2. Losses at the gene ends were 1 base for V and 5 bases for J; bases not matched to a gene: 9. The CDR3 runs to 16 residues. Germline CDR1 is DFQATT and CDR2 is SNEGSKA (reference sequence). This chain's CDR3 is CSARGRIAGVHNEQFF. DNA of the CDR3: TGCAGTGCTAGAGGCCGTATAGCGGGGGTACACAATGAGCAGTTCTTC.

This clonotype was observed many times. V gene TRBV7-9 combines with J gene TRBJ2-7; tentatively, D is TRBD1 (6 bases). The V end was cut by 7 bases, the J end by 2 bases, with 18 bases between. The germline V gene encodes CDR1 SEHNR and CDR2 FQNEAQ (reference sequence). CDR3 length equals 15 residues. The chain's CDR3 is CASIRLRDTTYEQYF. The CDR3, as DNA: TGTGCCAGCATCCGACTACGGGACACCACCTACGAGCAGTACTTC.